Shown below are 11 T cell receptor beta chains from a single sample sequenced in a study of blood T cell repertoires in COVID-19 (dated by TCRdb to the early 2020s). The library came from the immunoSEQ multiplex PCR assay. TCRdb stores this immuneACCESS table with in-frame sequences only. Part of the clones is absent; in the studies checked, under half of the shortfall reflects unresolved V genes, and no reason is known for the rest. The sample table shows about 80,000 clones, and approximately 78% are seen once. The ten largest clones capture around a third of the sample. Specimen: peripheral blood. The receptor source for this set is a woman aged 65 to 85 with acute or convalescent COVID-19.

V is TRBV19 and J is TRBJ2-5; 10 bases are shared with TRBD1. The CDR3 has 16 residues. Looked up from germline, CDR1 is LNHDA and CDR2 is SQIVND (reference sequence). V lost 6 bases and J lost 2; bases outside the gene matches: 9. For the CDR3, the DNA is TGTGCCAGTAGAGGGGCCGGGACAGGGGATCAAGAGACCCAGTACTTC. Translating gives CASRGAGTGDQETQYF.

The CDR3 nucleotides read TGTGCCAGCAGCTGGAGACGGCCCAAGAACTATGGCTACACCTTC. Translated: CASSWRRPKNYGYTF. The V call is TRBV5-6, the J call TRBJ1-2; D is unclear. The CDR3 sequence is 15 residues long. Trimming took 3 bases from V and 2 from J, leaving 14 bases between them. Germline assignment: CDR1 SGHDT and CDR2 YYEEEE.

The gene calls are TRBV3-1 (or the pseudogene TRBV3-2) and TRBJ2-5; D possibly corresponds to TRBD2 (6 bases). The CDR3 contains 14 residues. Germline-derived CDR1 and CDR2 are LGHDT and YNNKEL (reference sequence). Between the trimmed V and J ends, which lost 3 bases and 7 bases, there was a span of 15 bases. The chain's CDR3 is CASSQPAGKGTQYF. The CDR3 DNA reads as TGTGCCAGCAGCCAGCCGGCGGGAAAGGGGACCCAGTACTTC.

The chain combines TRBV10-3 with TRBJ1-4, with 8 bases lining up with TRBD1. V was clipped by 6 bases and J by 4 bases; unmatched bases: 4. Germline CDR1 reads ENHRY; CDR2 reads SYGVKD. This CDR3 has 14 residues. In DNA form, the CDR3 reads TGTGCCATCAGCGCGACAGGGGTTAATGAAAAACTGTTTTTT. Encoded protein: CAISATGVNEKLFF.

The chain combines TRBV7-9 with TRBJ1-5, with 10 nucleotides matching TRBD1. V shed 5 bases and J 1 base; nucleotides not matched to a gene: 8. Germline V gene sequence: CDR1 SEHNR, CDR2 FQNEAQ (reference sequence). This CDR3 contains 17 residues. The CDR3 region is CASSLGQGEESNQPQHF. The CDR3, as DNA: TGTGCCAGCAGCCTCGGACAGGGGGAGGAAAGCAATCAGCCCCAGCATTTT.

A few counts support this clone. The chain couples TRBV30 to TRBJ1-4, with a possible D match to TRBD1 (5 bases). The CDR3 has 12 amino acids. The germline CDR1 and CDR2 sequences are GTSNPN and SVGIG (reference sequence). V lost 5 bases to trimming and J lost 8 bases, with 12 bases between them. In DNA form, the CDR3 reads TGTGCCTGGGGGAGGGACGGAGAAAAACTGTTTTTT. Protein sequence: CAWGRDGEKLFF.

J is TRBJ2-5 and V is TRBV5-1; TRBD2 aligns across 14 bases. Germline V gene lookup returns CDR1 SGHRS and CDR2 YFSETQ. CDR3 length equals 17 residues. With 6 bases clipped from V and 4 bases from J, the junction kept 11 bases outside the gene matches. CDR3 sequence (DNA): TGCGCCAGCAATCAGGGACTAGCGGGAGAAATTTTAGAGACCCAGTACTTC. This sequence encodes CASNQGLAGEILETQYF.

The chain combines TRBV5-1 with TRBJ2-3, with D hard to call. V was cut by 0 bases and J by 4 bases, with 9 bases left in between. Germline V gene data show CDR1 as SGHRS and CDR2 as YFSETQ. This CDR3 has 14 residues. The DNA for the CDR3 is TGCGCCAGCAGCTTGGGACTGTCCGCAGATACGCAGTATTTT. Protein sequence: CASSLGLSADTQYF.

This clone was counted only a few times. CDR3 sequence reads: CASSPGGSGSADTQYF. The CDR3 nucleotides are TGTGCCAGCAGCCCCGGTGGTAGCGGGAGTGCAGATACGCAGTATTTT. The rearrangement uses TRBV7-3 and TRBJ2-3; 9 bases are a match to TRBD2. This CDR3 comprises 16 residues. J gave up 4 bases and V 5 bases, and 10 bases lay outside the gene matches. Germline CDR1 and CDR2: SGHTA and FQGTGA. Variable domain in full (rest from reference TRBV7-3 and TRBJ2-3): GAGVSQTPSNKVTEKGKYVELRCDPISGHTALYWYRQSLGQGPEFLIYFQGTGAADDSGLPNDRFFAVRPEGSVSTLKIQRTERGDSAVYLCASSPGGSGSADTQYFGPGTRLTVL.

This clone occurred a few times. J is TRBJ1-1 and V is TRBV10-1, with 11 positions matching TRBD1. Germline V gene sequence: CDR1 WNHNN, CDR2 SYGVQD (reference sequence). V was clipped by 3 bases and J by 5 bases; unmatched bases: 14. The CDR3 totals 18 residues. The DNA for the CDR3 is TGCGCCAGCAGTGAAAGGGACAGGGGGACGGTAGGGGGAACTGAAGCTTTCTTT. Translated: CASSERDRGTVGGTEAFF.

In DNA form, the CDR3 reads TGTGCCAGTACGGCGGACCGGGACAGGGAGAGTGAAAAACTGTTTTTT. It is translated as CASTADRDRESEKLFF. The genes are TRBV19 and TRBJ1-4, with TRBD1 identical over 9 bases. V was pared by 7 bases and J by 7 bases, with 13 bases of the junction left unmatched. CDR1 and CDR2 from the germline V gene are LNHDA and SQIVND (reference sequence). The CDR3 spans 16 residues.